This T cell receptor (beta chain) stems from a study of shared clonotypes between healthy human individuals. General study findings and limits: A generally larger estimated richness was seen in naive subsets than in memory subsets. It was observed that roughly 4.8% of naive CD4 clonotypes were shared across a few donors.

Researchers divided each subset's genomic DNA evenly across several immunoSEQ plates. Sequencing was performed with immunoSEQ multiplex PCR; in TCRdb, only in-frame clones are kept and a portion is missing. The sample records about 1.1 million clones, about 84% being singletons. The CDR3 is 13 amino acids. Germline lookup yields CDR1 MRHNA and CDR2 SNTAGT. Between the trimmed V and J ends, which lost 3 bases and 4 bases, there was a span of 9 bases. For this clone: No antigen is known for it.

The chain is built from TRBV6-4 and TRBJ1-1; D is unclear. Source material: memory CD4+ T cells from PBMCs. Subset in this sample: CD45RA-negative fraction. This clonotype was obtained from a man between 18 and 35 years old in good health. Some clones in this sample may be carry-over from other donors' samples. CDR3 coding DNA: TGTGCCAGCAGTGAGGGGAGAAGCACTGAAGCTTTCTTT. Translation gives CASSEGRSTEAFF.